A selection of T cell receptor beta chains follows, all from one sample in a study of cytomegalovirus exposure and HLA in healthy donors. Libraries were prepared by immunoSEQ multiplex PCR; TCRdb keeps only in-frame clonotypes and omits some of them. Recorded for this sample: about 110,000 clones. Material: PBMCs. All receptors derive from a man aged 18 to 29 in good health and CMV-seronegative. CDR3s include the opening cysteine and the closing phenylalanine or tryptophan. A D gene is named only where the DNA matches it firmly.

J gene: TRBJ1-1; V gene: TRBV11-2; D gene: TRBD1; CDR3 protein: CASSPDRLNTEAFF; CDR3 DNA: TGTGCCAGCAGCCCGGACAGGCTGAACACTGAAGCTTTCTTT
J gene: TRBJ1-5; V gene: TRBV18; D gene: .; CDR3 protein: CASSPDRINQPQHF; CDR3 DNA: TGTGCCAGCTCACCCGACAGGATTAATCAGCCCCAGCATTTT
J gene: TRBJ2-7; V gene: TRBV10-3; D gene: .; CDR3 protein: CAIDDGGYEQYF; CDR3 DNA: TGTGCCATCGACGACGGAGGCTACGAGCAGTACTTC
J gene: TRBJ2-7; V gene: TRBV27; D gene: .; CDR3 protein: CASSRRKNRDGASGTYEQYF; CDR3 DNA: TGTGCCAGCAGTCGCAGAAAGAACAGGGATGGGGCTAGCGGCACCTACGAGCAGTACTTC
J gene: TRBJ2-7; V gene: TRBV6-1; D gene: .; CDR3 protein: CASSSRGGDPYEQYF; CDR3 DNA: TGTGCCAGCAGTTCCAGGGGAGGGGACCCCTACGAGCAGTACTTC
J gene: TRBJ2-3; V gene: TRBV5-1; D gene: TRBD2; CDR3 protein: CASSFGGSSTDTQYF; CDR3 DNA: TGCGCCAGCAGCTTCGGCGGGAGCAGCACAGATACGCAGTATTTT
J gene: TRBJ2-7; V gene: TRBV27; D gene: .; CDR3 protein: CASRVTQLYEQYF; CDR3 DNA: TGTGCCAGCCGGGTTACACAACTCTACGAGCAGTACTTC
J gene: TRBJ1-2; V gene: TRBV13; D gene: TRBD1; CDR3 protein: CASSPGQGIYGYTF; CDR3 DNA: TGTGCCAGCAGCCCTGGACAGGGGATCTATGGCTACACCTTC
J gene: TRBJ2-1; V gene: TRBV9; D gene: TRBD2; CDR3 protein: CASSVERASGGANEQFF; CDR3 DNA: TGTGCCAGCAGCGTAGAGAGGGCGAGCGGGGGGGCGAATGAGCAGTTCTTC
J gene: TRBJ2-5; V gene: TRBV5-1; D gene: TRBD1; CDR3 protein: CASSSRQGGETQYF; CDR3 DNA: TGCGCCAGCAGCTCCCGACAGGGGGGCGAGACCCAGTACTTC
J gene: TRBJ2-5; V gene: TRBV5-1; D gene: .; CDR3 protein: CASSLNQGETQYF; CDR3 DNA: TGCGCCAGCAGCTTGAACCAGGGAGAGACCCAGTACTTC
J gene: TRBJ2-5; V gene: TRBV7-3; D gene: TRBD2; CDR3 protein: CASSPGPTSGETQYF; CDR3 DNA: TGTGCCAGCAGCCCGGGACCGACTAGCGGAGAGACCCAGTACTTC
J gene: TRBJ2-2; V gene: TRBV7-9; D gene: .; CDR3 protein: CASSPPGSEVGELFF; CDR3 DNA: TGTGCCAGCAGCCCGCCGGGGAGTGAAGTCGGGGAGCTGTTTTTT
J gene: TRBJ1-5; V gene: TRBV19; D gene: .; CDR3 protein: CASSDSPGNQPQHF; CDR3 DNA: TGTGCCAGTAGTGATTCTCCGGGCAATCAGCCCCAGCATTTT
J gene: TRBJ1-4; V gene: TRBV7-2; D gene: .; CDR3 protein: CASSSQGWATNEKLFF; CDR3 DNA: TGTGCCAGCAGCTCACAGGGCTGGGCAACTAATGAAAAACTGTTTTTT